The 27 T cell receptor beta chains below come from one sample, sequenced in a study of cytomegalovirus exposure and HLA in healthy donors (dated by TCRdb to 2017 to 2019). Library construction relied on the immunoSEQ multiplex PCR assay. For the multiplex PCR, a mixture combining 60 forward primers for TCR Vbeta segments and 13 reverse primers for TCR Jbeta segments was used. In its TCRdb copy, this immuneACCESS table keeps in-frame sequences only and misses some clones. Where compared with another copy, unresolved V genes explain less than half of these, and the others have no known cause. The table for this sample lists approximately 300,000 clones; 75% to 85% of them were counted only once. The ten largest clones take up about 0.3% of the sample. What was sequenced was PBMCs. All receptors come from a girl aged 2-10 years in good health and CMV-seronegative.

This chain uses TRBV2 with TRBJ2-3; 10 bases are a match to TRBD2. Germline V gene sequence: CDR1 SNHLY, CDR2 FYNNEI. With V trimmed by 2 bases and J by 1 base, 12 bases remained unmatched. This CDR3 is 19 amino acids long. CDR3 amino acids: CASSESPNPGTSGTDTQYF. The CDR3 DNA is TGTGCCAGCAGTGAAAGCCCCAATCCCGGGACTAGCGGCACAGATACGCAGTATTTT.

V and J are TRBV7-9 and TRBJ2-3; 13 bases agree with TRBD2. The ends lost 5 bases at V and 0 bases at J; junction bases unmatched: 8. Germline V CDR1 and CDR2: SEHNR, FQNEAQ (reference sequence). This CDR3 spans 18 amino acids. DNA for the CDR3: TGTGCCAGCAGCGCCCGACTAGCGGGAGGCCACAGCACAGATACGCAGTATTTT. Its protein product is CASSARLAGGHSTDTQYF.

The rearrangement links TRBV27 to TRBJ1-2; TRBD1 agrees at 10 bases. J was trimmed by 0 bases and V by 5 bases; bases with no gene match: 18. Germline-derived CDR1 and CDR2 are MNHEY and SMNVEV (reference sequence). The length of the CDR3 is 20 residues. DNA of the CDR3: TGTGCCAGCAGTCCTTTAGGGGGGACAGGGGCCCTCTCGACTAACTATGGCTACACCTTC. Translated, it gives CASSPLGGTGALSTNYGYTF.

V is TRBV12-2 and J is TRBJ1-6; the table's D call, TRBD1, was not checked against the DNA. TRBV12-2 has pseudogene status. The CDR3 loop spans 18 amino acids. CDR3 sequence (DNA): TGTGCAAGTCGCTTAGATGACAGGGGTATCTCCTATAATTCACCCCTCCACTTT. This translates into CASRLDDRGISYNSPLHF.

This chain joins TRBV5-4 and TRBJ2-5; TRBD1 matches 8 bases. Germline CDR1 is SGHNT and CDR2 is YYREEE (reference sequence). The V and J ends lost 4 bases and 4 bases, in that order; junction bases with no gene match: 3. The CDR3 sequence is 13 residues long. CDR3 sequence (DNA): TGTGCCAGCAGCCAGGGGGCCGCAGAGACCCAGTACTTC. The encoded protein is CASSQGAAETQYF. Supplemented by reference TRBV5-4 and TRBJ2-5, the full variable domain reads ETGVTQSPTHLIKTRGQQVTLRCSSQSGHNTVSWYQQALGQGPQFIFQYYREEENGRGNFPPRFSGLQFPNYSSELNVNALELDDSALYLCASSQGAAETQYFGPGTRLLVL.

Note on this clone: A read error may account for a junction end that differs from germline. The V and J genes are TRBV7-9 and TRBJ1-1; 8 nucleotides agree with TRBD1. Per the germline V gene, CDR1 is SEHNR and CDR2 is FQNEAQ (reference sequence). The CDR3 contains 12 residues. The CDR3 nucleotides are TGTTCCAGCAGCTACGGACAGGGCCGAGCTTTCTTT. This translates into CSSSYGQGRAFF.

The J gene is TRBJ1-5, the V gene TRBV4-1; D is unresolved. The CDR3 covers 17 residues. The V end was cut by 2 bases, the J end by 3 bases, with 17 bases between. Germline V gene lookup returns CDR1 MGHRA and CDR2 YSYEKL. CDR3 sequence (DNA): TGCGCCAGCAGCCAATCTTTCTACAGACATTACAATCAGCCCCAGCATTTT. Amino acid sequence: CASSQSFYRHYNQPQHF.

The rearrangement links TRBV13 to TRBJ2-7; D uncertain. Trimming pared 3 bases from V and 3 bases from J, leaving 12 bases between. CDR1 and CDR2 from the germline V gene are PRHDT and FYEKMQ (reference sequence). The CDR3 is 14 amino acids. CDR3 sequence (DNA): TGTGCCAGCAGCTTGACGCAGGTTGTCTACGAGCAGTACTTC. This gives the protein CASSLTQVVYEQYF.

There are a few counts of this clone. The V gene is TRBV5-1, the J gene TRBJ2-7; 8 bases match TRBD2. From germline, CDR1 is SGHRS and CDR2 YFSETQ. The CDR3 loop spans 17 amino acids. Trimming removed 4 bases from V and 0 bases from J; junction bases left unmatched: 12. CDR3 sequence (DNA): TGCGCCAGCAGCCCCTCCCGCGGCGGGGGGACCTCCTACGAGCAGTACTTC. Translating it yields CASSPSRGGGTSYEQYF.

This rearrangement joins TRBV19 to TRBJ1-1, with D hard to call. V shed 8 bases and J shed 2 bases, with 3 bases lying between them. Germline CDR1 is LNHDA and CDR2 is SQIVND (reference sequence). The CDR3 runs 10 residues. The CDR3 here is CASSNTEAFF. In nucleotides, the CDR3 is TGTGCCAGTTCAAACACTGAAGCTTTCTTT.

CDR3 sequence: CASSSPSGTYEQYF. Here the CDR3 DNA reads TGTGCCAGCAGTTCCCCTAGCGGGACGTACGAGCAGTACTTC. The chain employs TRBV28 and TRBJ2-7; 9 bases are shared with TRBD2. The germline V gene encodes CDR1 MDHEN and CDR2 SYDVKM. The V and J ends lost 4 bases and 4 bases, in that order; junction bases with no gene match: 5. The CDR3 length is 14 residues.

As for this clone: A read error may account for a junction end that differs from germline. The chain recombines TRBV7-9 with TRBJ2-2; 12 bases agree with TRBD1. CDR1 is SEHNR, CDR2 FQNEAQ, per germline (reference sequence). The CDR3 spans 15 residues. The CDR3 sequence is CASGGQGANAGELFF. DNA of the CDR3: TGTGCCAGCGGGGGACAGGGGGCGAACGCCGGGGAGCTGTTTTTT.

The chain has TRBV7-3 and TRBJ2-1, with D perhaps matching TRBD2 (6 bases). The germline V gene encodes CDR1 SGHTA and CDR2 FQGTGA. Trimming stripped 5 bases from V and 0 bases from J, with 17 bases between. The CDR3 has 17 residues. The CDR3 here is CASSPFGGGNSYNEQFF. The CDR3 DNA follows: TGTGCCAGCAGCCCATTTGGTGGCGGGAACTCCTACAATGAGCAGTTCTTC.

This clone came up a few times. V gene TRBV29-1 combines with J gene TRBJ1-2, with 7 bases fitting TRBD1. Germline loops: CDR1 SQVTM, CDR2 ANQGSEA. This CDR3 comprises 11 residues. Trimming at V came to 8 bases and at J to 8 bases, leaving 8 bases not matched to a gene. In nucleotides, the CDR3 is TGCAGCAGCAGACAGGGTCGGGGCTACACCTTC. This translates into CSSRQGRGYTF.

This clone occurred once. The chain links TRBV29-1 to TRBJ2-2; D not resolved. V was pared by 4 bases and J by 3 bases, with 6 bases between. CDR3 size: 12 residues. The germline CDR1 and CDR2 sequences are SQVTM and ANQGSEA. The CDR3 reads CSVVGDTGELFF. The CDR3 region has the DNA TGCAGCGTTGTCGGAGACACCGGGGAGCTGTTTTTT.

The J gene is TRBJ2-5, the V gene TRBV29-1; a weak D match, TRBD2 (5 bases). Trimming took off 0 bases at V and 3 bases at J, with 20 bases between the two ends. CDR1 and CDR2 (germline): SQVTM, ANQGSEA. This CDR3 is built from 17 residues. CDR3 coding DNA: TGCAGCGTTGAAGATTGGGTAGTCCTAGGGCGGGAAGAGACCCAGTACTTC. Encoded protein: CSVEDWVVLGREETQYF.

In DNA form, the CDR3 reads TGTGCCATCAGGACCGGGACAGGGAACAGGGGAGCTTTCTTT. This sequence encodes CAIRTGTGNRGAFF. V usage is TRBV10-3 and J usage is TRBJ1-1, with TRBD1 matching 9 bases. This CDR3 has 14 residues. CDR1 and CDR2 (germline): ENHRY, SYGVKD. V shed 6 bases and J 10 bases; nucleotides not matched to a gene: 12.

The chain employs TRBV5-6 and TRBJ2-7; D possibly corresponds to TRBD1 (6 bases). The CDR3 runs to 13 residues. Germline-derived CDR1 and CDR2 are SGHDT and YYEEEE. V lost 0 bases, J lost 3 bases, and 7 bases lay in between. The CDR3 DNA sequence: TGTGCCAGCAGCTTGGTGGACAGCTACGAGCAGTACTTC. Translated, it gives CASSLVDSYEQYF.

This clone was found a few times. V is TRBV27 and J is TRBJ2-7; 8 nucleotides line up with TRBD1. V lost 6 bases to trimming and J lost 5 bases; unmatched junction nucleotides: 15. Per the germline V gene, CDR1 is MNHEY and CDR2 is SMNVEV (reference sequence). CDR3 size: 16 residues. CDR3 sequence: CASSRLTGQVVHEQYF. The CDR3 coding sequence is TGTGCCAGCAGCCGCCTTACGGGACAGGTCGTCCACGAGCAGTACTTC.

The J gene is TRBJ1-4, the V gene TRBV19, with D maybe TRBD1 (6 bases). The CDR3 consists of 15 residues. Trimming pared 9 bases from V and 3 bases from J, leaving 17 bases between. CDR1 and CDR2 from the germline V gene are LNHDA and SQIVND (reference sequence). For the CDR3, the DNA is TGTGCCAGCCGTACTCTCCAGGGGCCTAATGAAAAACTGTTTTTT. Protein sequence: CASRTLQGPNEKLFF.

The chain links TRBV6-4 to TRBJ1-2; D is uncertain. Trimming left V 1 base short and J 4 bases short, with 19 bases between. This CDR3 is built from 17 residues. CDR1 is MRHNA, CDR2 SNTAGT, per germline. The CDR3 reads CASSDLMLLPPGYGYTF. Written as DNA, the CDR3 is TGTGCCAGCAGTGACTTAATGCTCCTACCCCCCGGCTATGGCTACACCTTC.

This sequence joins TRBV18 and TRBJ1-1; tentative D call: TRBD1 (5 bases). This CDR3 comprises 16 residues. Trimming left V 2 bases short and J 0 bases short, with 13 bases between. Germline values: CDR1 KGHSH, CDR2 LQKENI. CDR3 loop: CASSPRVTVMNTEAFF. For the CDR3, the DNA is TGTGCCAGCTCACCAAGGGTGACAGTAATGAACACTGAAGCTTTCTTT.

The rearrangement links TRBV30 to TRBJ1-6; no definite D call. V lost 1 base and J lost 3, with 7 bases in between. Germline loops: CDR1 GTSNPN, CDR2 SVGIG (reference sequence). The CDR3 totals 14 residues. The CDR3 reads CAWSEQSYNSPLHF. The CDR3 bases are TGTGCCTGGAGTGAACAGAGCTATAATTCACCCCTCCACTTT.

This chain connects TRBV28 to TRBJ1-2; D possibly corresponds to TRBD1 (6 bases). CDR1 and CDR2 from the germline V gene are MDHEN and SYDVKM. CDR3 length: 15 residues. Trimming left V 3 bases short and J 4 bases short, with 15 bases between. The CDR3 protein is CASSLGQGFFYGYTF. In nucleotides, the CDR3 is TGTGCCAGCAGTTTGGGGCAGGGGTTCTTCTATGGCTACACCTTC.

This chain links TRBV10-3 with TRBJ1-5; tentative D call: TRBD1 (6 bases). Per germline, CDR1 ENHRY and CDR2 SYGVKD. Trimming took off 6 bases at V and 4 bases at J, with 16 bases between the two ends. The CDR3 totals 15 residues. CDR3 sequence (DNA): TGTGCCATCAGCGAGGGGGGGGCACAAAATCAGCCCCAGCATTTT. It codes for CAISEGGAQNQPQHF.

The table lists this clone with a few counts. The rearrangement uses TRBV5-1 and TRBJ2-2, with D perhaps TRBD2 (7 bases). Germline values: CDR1 SGHRS, CDR2 YFSETQ. V was clipped by 0 bases and J by 4 bases, with 10 bases between them. CDR3 length: 15 amino acids. The CDR3 bases are TGCGCCAGCAGCTTGGAAGGGGGGGGCACCGGGGAGCTGTTTTTT. Translated: CASSLEGGGTGELFF.

V gene TRBV6-6 combines with J gene TRBJ1-2; no definite D call. The CDR3 covers 13 residues. Germline CDR1 MNHNY, CDR2 SVGAGI (reference sequence). Trimming took 6 bases from V and 4 from J, leaving 12 bases between them. The CDR3 sequence: CASSEALFYGYTF. CDR3 sequence (DNA): TGTGCCAGCAGCGAGGCCCTATTCTATGGCTACACCTTC.